This TCR beta chain stems from a study of blood T cell repertoires in COVID-19. Here immunoSEQ multiplex PCR was the method, and the copy in TCRdb shows in-frame clones only, minus some. The sample has about 190,000 clones, approximately 90% seen once; the top ten hold 1% to 1.4%. The CDR3 extends over 15 amino acids. J lost 4 bases, V lost 4 bases, and 8 bases had no gene match. CDR1 is SGHNT, CDR2 YYREEE, per germline (reference sequence). This sequence was found in a man aged 30-40 years with acute or convalescent COVID-19. The chain combines TRBV5-4 with TRBJ1-2; 9 bases agree with TRBD1. The sample taken for sequencing was peripheral blood. The CDR3 nucleotides read TGTGCCAGCAGCGTTTCACAGGGGGCCCTCTATGGCTACACCTTC. Translated: CASSVSQGALYGYTF.